Listed below are T cell receptor beta chains from one sample, sequenced in a study of blood T cells in healthy people across ages. TCRdb reprocessed the 5' RACE reads via MiXCR and lists one record per CDR3 protein. Of under 1,100,000 distinct CDR3 sequences in the sample, roughly a quarter are singletons; the top ten hold approximately 0.75%. This same sample was also taken into another study, of T cells of mothers and their children.

The sequenced sample was blood. All receptors come from a girl aged 2 to 9 in good health. The CDR3 runs from the conserved cysteine through the conserved F or W. A D gene is named only where the DNA matches it firmly. Some rows mark clone size as missing; the rest say once, few, many or name a class of expanded clone.

.	TRBV5-8	TRBJ1-2	.	CASSLEAFGYTF	TGTGCCAGCAGCTTGGAAGCGTTCGGCTACACCTTC
many	TRBV5-1	TRBJ1-2	.	CASSLEGDGYTF	TGTGCCAGCAGCTTAGAAGGGGATGGCTACACCTTC
.	TRBV29-1	TRBJ1-2	TRBD1	CSATGTGDGYTF	TGCAGCGCAACCGGGACAGGGGATGGCTACACCTTC
few	TRBV24-1	TRBJ2-2	.	CATRGLHGELFF	TGTGCCACCAGGGGATTACACGGGGAGCTGTTTTTT
.	TRBV4-3	TRBJ1-2	.	CASSQVLQGGYTF	TGCGCCAGCAGCCAAGTTTTGCAGGGCGGCTACACCTTC
few	TRBV7-2	TRBJ1-3	.	CASSLGHSNTIYF	TGTGCCAGCAGCCTCGGACATTCGAACACCATATATTTT
.	TRBV7-2	TRBJ1-1	.	CASSLIGNSNTEAFF	TGTGCCAGCAGCTTAATAGGAAACTCGAACACTGAAGCTTTCTTT
.	TRBV7-9	TRBJ1-2	.	CASSPPAVDALYGYTF	TGTGCCAGCAGCCCCCCGGCCGTGGACGCCCTCTATGGCTACACCTTC
once	TRBV20-1	TRBJ2-5	.	CSAGSVTLEQETQYF	TGCAGTGCTGGCTCAGTTACGTTGGAACAAGAGACCCAGTACTTC
.	TRBV7-3	TRBJ2-3	TRBD1	CASSYQGAGADTQYF	TGTGCCAGCAGCTACCAGGGGGCCGGTGCAGATACGCAGTATTTT
.	TRBV6-1	TRBJ1-1	.	CASSGRFMEAFF	TGTGCCAGCAGTGGCCGGTTCATGGAAGCTTTCTTT